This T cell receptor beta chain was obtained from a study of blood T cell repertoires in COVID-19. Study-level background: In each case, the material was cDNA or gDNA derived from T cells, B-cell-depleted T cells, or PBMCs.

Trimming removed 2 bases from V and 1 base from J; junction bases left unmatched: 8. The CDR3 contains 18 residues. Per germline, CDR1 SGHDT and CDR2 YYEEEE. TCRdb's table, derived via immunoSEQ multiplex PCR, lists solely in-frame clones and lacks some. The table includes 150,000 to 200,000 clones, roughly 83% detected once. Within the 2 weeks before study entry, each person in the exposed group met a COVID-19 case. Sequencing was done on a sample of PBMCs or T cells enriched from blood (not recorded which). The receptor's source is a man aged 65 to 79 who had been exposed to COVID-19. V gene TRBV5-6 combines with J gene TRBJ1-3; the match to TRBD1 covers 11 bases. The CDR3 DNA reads TGTGCCAGCAGCTTCAGGGACAGGGGGTCTGTTTCTGGAAACACCATATATTTT. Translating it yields CASSFRDRGSVSGNTIYF.